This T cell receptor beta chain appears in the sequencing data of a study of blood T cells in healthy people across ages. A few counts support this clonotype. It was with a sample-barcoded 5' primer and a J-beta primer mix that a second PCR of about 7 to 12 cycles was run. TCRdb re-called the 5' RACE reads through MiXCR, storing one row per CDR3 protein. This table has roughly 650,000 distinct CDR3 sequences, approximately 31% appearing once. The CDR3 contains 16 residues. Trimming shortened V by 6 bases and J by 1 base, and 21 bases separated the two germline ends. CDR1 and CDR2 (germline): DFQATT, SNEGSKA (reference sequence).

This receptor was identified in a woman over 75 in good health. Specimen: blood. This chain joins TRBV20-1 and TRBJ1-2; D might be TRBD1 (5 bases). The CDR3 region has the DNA TGCAGTGCGGTCAAGTTCGGGACGGGGTTTAACTATGGCTACACCTTC. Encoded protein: CSAVKFGTGFNYGYTF.